The 22 T cell receptor beta chains below all came from one sample that was sequenced in a study of T-cell memory formation after mild COVID-19. TCRdb re-called the 5' RACE reads with MiXCR, one entry per CDR3 protein. The data contain some 250,000 distinct CDR3 sequences, 15% to 20% of them singletons. The specimen was PBMCs or a T cell subset sorted from them (not recorded which). Receptor source: a man aged 18 to 35 who had mild COVID-19 (a few samples of this study predate the infection). Cell type and time point are not known.

This chain connects TRBV2 to TRBJ1-6; D is possibly TRBD1 (5 bases). Trimming removed 7 bases at V and 12 bases at J, with 13 bases between. The CDR3 runs 12 residues. Germline loops: CDR1 SNHLY, CDR2 FYNNEI. This chain's CDR3 is CASTQGLEPLHF. As DNA, the CDR3 is TGTGCCAGCACGCAGGGACTGGAACCCCTCCACTTT.

CDR3 amino acids: CASSYWSRGNSPLHF. CDR3 DNA: TGTGCCAGCAGTTACTGGTCTCGGGGTAATTCACCCCTCCACTTT. The rearrangement uses TRBV6-5 and TRBJ1-6; D is unclear. V gave up 1 base and J gave up 6 bases, with 10 bases separating them. Germline V CDR1 and CDR2: MNHEY, SVGAGI. The length of the CDR3 is 15 residues.

The count of this clonotype is one. The chain has TRBV10-3 and TRBJ1-1; D ambiguous. Trimming took off 10 bases at V and 4 bases at J, with 19 bases between the two ends. Germline V gives CDR1 ENHRY, CDR2 SYGVKD. The CDR3 runs 14 residues. CDR3 in amino acids: CATAGSDRGTEAFF. CDR3 in DNA: TGTGCCACCGCCGGGTCGGATCGTGGCACTGAAGCTTTCTTT.

V is TRBV12-3 or TRBV12-4 and J is TRBJ2-1, with D possibly TRBD1 on 5 matching bases. The CDR3 has 15 residues. V lost 5 bases and J 1 base, leaving 12 bases between the germline ends. The CDR3 protein is CASSLFTGSYNEQFF. The CDR3 coding sequence is TGTGCCAGCAGTCTCTTTACAGGTTCCTACAATGAGCAGTTCTTC.

This clonotype was picked up a small number of times. The chain joins TRBV18 to TRBJ2-3; no definite D call. V was shortened by 2 bases and J by 1 base, with 10 bases between the two germline ends. The CDR3 length is 15 residues. Germline V gene lookup returns CDR1 KGHSH and CDR2 LQKENI. CDR3 protein: CASSPSGEGTDTQYF. CDR3 sequence (DNA): TGTGCCAGCTCACCATCGGGTGAGGGCACAGATACGCAGTATTTT.

In DNA form, the CDR3 reads TGTGCCATGGGCGGTGTAAACACAGATACGCAGTATTTT. Protein: CAMGGVNTDTQYF. The chain recombines TRBV10-3 with TRBJ2-3; D unresolved. The germline V gene has CDR1 ENHRY and CDR2 SYGVKD. Trimming left V 9 bases short and J 2 bases short, with 12 bases between. The CDR3 is 13 amino acids.

The chain links TRBV20-1 to TRBJ1-6; weak D call: TRBD1 (6 bases). This CDR3 has 14 amino acids. The V and J ends lost 5 bases and 10 bases respectively, with 18 bases between them. CDR1 and CDR2 (germline): DFQATT, SNEGSKA (reference sequence). CDR3 in DNA: TGCAGTGCTGGGAAGGGAGGGGGTGGCTCACCCCTCCACTTT. It specifies CSAGKGGGGSPLHF.

This clonotype was observed a few times. The V call is TRBV5-1, the J call TRBJ2-5; no clear D gene. V was cut by 2 bases and J by 4 bases, with 12 bases left in between. The CDR3 consists of 14 residues. Germline V gives CDR1 SGHRS, CDR2 YFSETQ. Here the CDR3 DNA reads TGCGCCAGCAGCTTCGGACGGCTTGGAGAGACCCAGTACTTC. Its translation: CASSFGRLGETQYF.

This clonotype was counted a few times. The chain joins TRBV3-1 to TRBJ2-1; the D is unclear. With 1 base removed from V and 7 bases from J, the gap between germline ends came to 5 bases. The CDR3 is 12 amino acids. Germline V lookup: CDR1 LGHDT, CDR2 YNNKEL (reference sequence). In DNA, the CDR3 is TGTGCCAGCAGCCAAGGCCAGAATGAGCAGTTCTTC. This gives the protein CASSQGQNEQFF.

This clonotype was observed a few times. The V gene is TRBV6-5, the J gene TRBJ2-5, with 10 positions matching TRBD2. Trimming at V came to 3 bases and at J to 5 bases, leaving 6 bases not matched to a gene. This CDR3 comprises 15 residues. Germline assignment: CDR1 MNHEY and CDR2 SVGAGI. The CDR3 loop is CASSYGSGGMETQYF. DNA of the CDR3: TGTGCCAGCAGTTATGGTAGCGGGGGGATGGAGACCCAGTACTTC.

There are a few counts of this clonotype. The chain uses TRBV4-1 and TRBJ2-1; 10 bases match TRBD1. The CDR3 is made up of 15 amino acids. Per germline, CDR1 MGHRA and CDR2 YSYEKL. Trimming took 2 bases from V and 6 from J; bases not matched to a gene: 4. The CDR3 is CASSQPRDRGNEQFF. Written as DNA, the CDR3 is TGCGCCAGCAGCCAACCCCGGGACAGGGGCAATGAGCAGTTCTTC.

A single count supports this clonotype. This chain uses TRBV5-4 with TRBJ2-3; 11 positions match TRBD2. CDR1 and CDR2 from the germline V gene are SGHNT and YYREEE (reference sequence). The CDR3 consists of 17 residues. Trimming at V came to 1 base and at J to 2 bases, leaving 6 bases not matched to a gene. DNA of the CDR3: TGTGCCAGCAGCTTGAGGTCTAGCGGGGGGCTCACAGATACGCAGTATTTT. Protein product: CASSLRSSGGLTDTQYF.

The chain joins TRBV12-3 or TRBV12-4 to TRBJ2-5, with D possibly being TRBD2 (5 bases). V lost 5 bases and J 5 bases, leaving 12 bases between the germline ends. CDR3 length equals 13 residues. CDR3 sequence (DNA): TGTGCCAGCAGTGCGGCGTCGGGGGAGACCCAGTACTTC. Amino acid sequence: CASSAASGETQYF.

J is TRBJ1-1 and V is TRBV5-1, with a possible D match to TRBD1 (5 bases). This CDR3 is 15 amino acids long. Between the trimmed V and J ends, which lost 4 bases and 7 bases, there was a span of 20 bases. Germline V gene lookup returns CDR1 SGHRS and CDR2 YFSETQ. CDR3 sequence: CASSILSGPFDEAFF. CDR3 coding DNA: TGCGCCAGCAGCATCCTTTCAGGGCCCTTCGATGAAGCTTTCTTT.

The chain is built from TRBV12-3 or TRBV12-4 and TRBJ2-5; D is unclear. This CDR3 contains 13 residues. V was pared by 3 bases and J by 5 bases, with 10 bases between. Written as DNA, the CDR3 is TGTGCCAGCAGTTTCCTTGCCGAGGAGACCCAGTACTTC. Protein sequence: CASSFLAEETQYF.

The J gene is TRBJ1-2, the V gene TRBV5-1, with unresolved D. The germline gives CDR1 SGHRS, CDR2 YFSETQ. The CDR3 covers 14 residues. Trimming took 1 base from V and 2 from J, leaving 9 bases between them. The CDR3 reads CASSLISDNYGYTF. DNA for the CDR3: TGCGCCAGCAGCTTGATTTCAGACAACTATGGCTACACCTTC.

The chain links TRBV12-3 or TRBV12-4 to TRBJ2-1; maybe TRBD1 (5 bases). CDR3 size: 13 residues. Trimming removed 5 bases from V and 9 bases from J, with 14 bases in between. The DNA of the CDR3 is TGTGCCAGCAGTCTCCCTCAGGGTGGTGAGCAGTTCTTC. Protein: CASSLPQGGEQFF.

This clonotype was picked up a small number of times. CDR3 sequence: CASSQGGANRFLWETQYF. The CDR3 nucleotides are TGCGCCAGCAGCCAAGGGGGGGCCAATCGCTTTTTGTGGGAGACCCAGTACTTC. The chain links TRBV4-1 to TRBJ2-5; D is perhaps TRBD1 or TRBD2 (6 bases each). Germline CDR1 reads MGHRA; CDR2 reads YSYEKL. V lost 1 base and J 5 bases, leaving 23 bases between the germline ends. CDR3 length: 18 residues.

This clonotype was observed a few times. V gene TRBV5-1 combines with J gene TRBJ2-2; D call uncertain. This CDR3 comprises 14 residues. Germline V CDR1 and CDR2: SGHRS, YFSETQ. Deletions cut 1 base from V and 4 bases from J, with 8 bases between. CDR3 residues: CASSLTQSTGELFF. The CDR3, as DNA: TGCGCCAGCAGCTTGACACAGAGCACCGGGGAGCTGTTTTTT.

The rearrangement joins TRBV14 to TRBJ2-5, with D tentatively TRBD1 or TRBD2 (6 bases each). Germline CDR1 SGHDN, CDR2 FVKESK. The V end was cut by 1 base, the J end by 4 bases, with 13 bases between. CDR3 length: 15 amino acids. The DNA of the CDR3 is TGTGCCAGCAGCCAAGGGGGGGCCAGAGGAGAGACCCAGTACTTC. This gives the protein CASSQGGARGETQYF.

The J gene is TRBJ2-1, the V gene TRBV9, with D possibly matching TRBD2 (6 bases). V was trimmed by 4 bases and J by 7 bases, leaving 21 bases between them. This CDR3 region has 16 residues. Germline CDR1 and CDR2: SGDLS and YYNGEE. CDR3: CASSPRGLARVNEQFF. DNA of the CDR3: TGTGCCAGCAGCCCCCGAGGGCTAGCGAGAGTAAATGAGCAGTTCTTC. Supplemented by reference TRBV9 and TRBJ2-1, the full variable domain reads DSGVTQTPKHLITATGQRVTLRCSPRSGDLSVYWYQQSLDQGLQFLIQYYNGEERAKGNILERFSAQQFPDLHSELNLSSLELGDSALYFCASSPRGLARVNEQFFGPGTRLTVL.

The V call is TRBV20-1, the J call TRBJ2-7; weak D call: TRBD2 (5 bases). The V gene lost 6 bases and the J gene lost 0 bases, with 21 bases spanning the gap. CDR3 length: 16 residues. The germline CDR1 and CDR2 sequences are DFQATT and SNEGSKA (reference sequence). The CDR3 is CSASPLTTLSSYEQYF. The CDR3 coding sequence is TGCAGTGCCAGCCCACTGACTACGCTTAGCTCCTACGAGCAGTACTTC.